The source of this T cell receptor beta chain is a study of T-cell memory formation after mild COVID-19. TCR alpha and TCR beta cDNA libraries with sample barcodes and UMIs came from 5'RACE using constant-segment primers. MiXCR was run by TCRdb on the 5' RACE reads, yielding one entry per CDR3 protein. The table lists roughly 620,000 distinct CDR3 sequences, more than 15% of them singletons. The CDR3 runs to 15 residues. Study-level findings and limits: The study found contracting CD4+ clones mainly in CM and EM and contracting CD8+ clones in EMRA. Whether second-wave clones peaking at day 37 were SARS-CoV-2 specific went unconfirmed. CD4/CD8 balance held among clones contracting day 15 to 85, and later expanders leaned CD4+.

This clonotype was observed a few times. The antigen is not known. The clonotype was recovered from an adult woman who had mild COVID-19 (a few samples of this study predate the infection). Cell type and time point are not known. The sequencing input was PBMCs or a T cell subset sorted from them (not recorded which). The chain couples TRBV21-1 to TRBJ2-1; the DNA was not compared with TRBD2, the D call given in the table. TRBV21-1 constitutes a pseudogene. The CDR3 sequence: CASSRRLAVYNEQFF. The CDR3 DNA reads TGTGCCAGCAGCCGCCGACTAGCCGTATACAATGAGCAGTTCTTC.